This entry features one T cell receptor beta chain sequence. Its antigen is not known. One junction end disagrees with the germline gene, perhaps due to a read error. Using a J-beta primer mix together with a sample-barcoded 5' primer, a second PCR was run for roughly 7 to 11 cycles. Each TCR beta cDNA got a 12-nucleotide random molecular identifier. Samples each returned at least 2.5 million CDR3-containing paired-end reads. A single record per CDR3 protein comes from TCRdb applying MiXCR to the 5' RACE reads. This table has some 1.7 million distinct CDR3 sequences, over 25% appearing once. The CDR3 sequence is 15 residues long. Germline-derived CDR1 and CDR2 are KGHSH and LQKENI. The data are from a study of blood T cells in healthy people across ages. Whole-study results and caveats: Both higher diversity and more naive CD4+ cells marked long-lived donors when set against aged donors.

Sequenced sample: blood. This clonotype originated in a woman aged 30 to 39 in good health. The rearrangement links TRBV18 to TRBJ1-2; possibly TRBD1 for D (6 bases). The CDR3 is CASSPHPGGEYGCTF. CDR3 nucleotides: TGTGCCAGCTCACCCCATCCCGGGGGCGAGTATGGCTGCACCTTC.